These 19 T cell receptor beta chains were sequenced from one sample in a study of CD8+ T cells in alopecia areata. cDNA reverse transcribed from extracted RNA served as the sequencing template. Using immunoSEQ multiplex PCR, the repertoire was profiled, and TCRdb retains in-frame clones only, with some absent. The repertoire holds about 70,000 clones, 29% seen once, with under 15% in the top ten. As for treatment: oral pan-JAK inhibitor, 5-10 mg twice daily. The sample was CD8+ T cells sorted from blood, taken at week 4, from a patient treated with tofacitinib. These receptors were taken from a human donor with alopecia areata.

V and J are TRBV29-1 and TRBJ2-3, with 8 bases matching TRBD2. V dropped 4 bases and J dropped 1; count of bases not matched to a gene: 7. The V gene's germline CDR1 is SQVTM and CDR2 ANQGSEA. The CDR3 consists of 15 residues. The CDR3 is CSVVSGTGGTDTQYF. The DNA of the CDR3 is TGCAGCGTTGTTAGCGGGACCGGTGGCACAGATACGCAGTATTTT.

The chain uses TRBV29-1 and TRBJ2-7; D gene unclear. Trimming took off 1 base at V and 2 bases at J, with 9 bases between the two ends. Germline lookup yields CDR1 SQVTM and CDR2 ANQGSEA. This CDR3 contains 13 residues. For the CDR3, the DNA is TGCAGCGTTGAAGGCCCGGTTCCCTACGAGCAGTACTTC. Its translation is CSVEGPVPYEQYF.

The DNA for the CDR3 is TGTGCCAGCAGTTTATCAGGCCGACAATATAGCAATCAGCCCCAGCATTTT. Its translation: CASSLSGRQYSNQPQHF. V and J are TRBV27 and TRBJ1-5; no clear D. Germline CDR1 reads MNHEY; CDR2 reads SMNVEV (reference sequence). V was cut by 0 bases and J by 0 bases, with 12 bases left in between. CDR3 length equals 17 residues.

The chain recombines TRBV29-1 with TRBJ1-1, with D perhaps TRBD1 (5 bases). This CDR3 contains 10 residues. V gave up 6 bases and J gave up 10 bases, with 12 bases separating them. The germline CDR1 and CDR2 sequences are SQVTM and ANQGSEA. The CDR3, as DNA: TGCAGCGTGTTTGGGGGTGTAGCTTTCTTT. Residues: CSVFGGVAFF.

This clone was seen only a few times. The chain couples TRBV27 to TRBJ2-1; perhaps TRBD1 as D (5 bases). The germline V gene encodes CDR1 MNHEY and CDR2 SMNVEV (reference sequence). Trimming pared 2 bases from V and 7 bases from J, leaving 6 bases between. The CDR3 has 12 amino acids. The CDR3 sequence is CASSLRGNEQFF. The CDR3 nucleotides are TGTGCCAGCAGTTTAAGGGGTAATGAGCAGTTCTTC.

This clone was counted between two and nine times. The rearrangement joins TRBV5-6 to TRBJ2-1, with D perhaps matching TRBD1 or TRBD2 (5 bases each). Trimming took 4 bases from V and 8 from J, leaving 13 bases between them. The CDR3 consists of 13 residues. Per germline, CDR1 SGHDT and CDR2 YYEEEE. The CDR3 sequence is CASSEGTLDEQFF. The CDR3, as DNA: TGTGCCAGCAGCGAAGGGACCCTCGATGAGCAGTTCTTC.

This chain uses TRBV28 with TRBJ1-5; D is unclear. The CDR3 extends over 13 amino acids. Germline V gene lookup returns CDR1 MDHEN and CDR2 SYDVKM. V gave up 6 bases and J gave up 9 bases, with 15 bases separating them. CDR3 DNA: TGTGCCAGCAGGGAGGAGATCTCTCGGCCCCAGCATTTT. Translating gives CASREEISRPQHF.

The chain uses TRBV7-9 and TRBJ1-2, with 7 bases identical to TRBD1. The CDR3 consists of 15 residues. After removal of 5 bases from V and 5 bases from J, the junction contained 11 bases not matched to a gene. CDR1 and CDR2 (germline): SEHNR, FQNEAQ (reference sequence). CDR3 sequence reads: CASSPTSGQKYGYTF. CDR3 sequence (DNA): TGTGCCAGCAGCCCAACATCGGGACAGAAATATGGCTACACCTTC.

This clone showed up just a few times. The V gene is TRBV29-1, the J gene TRBJ2-2; D might be TRBD1 or TRBD2, each matching 5 bases. The CDR3 covers 13 residues. Deletions cut 8 bases from V and 2 bases from J, with 12 bases between. Looked up from germline, CDR1 is SQVTM and CDR2 is ANQGSEA. The CDR3 here is CSSSGPNTGELFF. The CDR3 bases are TGCAGCTCCTCGGGGCCTAACACCGGGGAGCTGTTTTTT.

This clone was detected only a few times. The chain carries TRBV29-1 and TRBJ2-6; D uncertain. Germline-derived CDR1 and CDR2 are SQVTM and ANQGSEA. This CDR3 is 17 amino acids long. Trimming stripped 0 bases from V and 3 bases from J, with 15 bases between. CDR3 sequence: CSVEDFTARNGANVLTF. The DNA for the CDR3 is TGCAGCGTTGAAGATTTCACAGCCCGAAATGGGGCCAACGTCCTGACTTTC. The full variable domain, completed using reference TRBV29-1 and TRBJ2-6, is SAVISQKPSRDICQRGTSLTIQCQVDSQVTMMFWYRQQPGQSLTLIATANQGSEATYESGFVIDKFPISRPNLTFSTLTVSNMSPEDSSIYLCSVEDFTARNGANVLTFGAGSRLTVL.

The genes are TRBV9 and TRBJ2-7, with D unclear. The ends were cut back, 4 bases at V and 6 bases at J, with 14 bases in the middle. From germline, CDR1 is SGDLS and CDR2 YYNGEE. The CDR3 sequence is 13 residues long. CDR3 nucleotide sequence: TGTGCCAGCAGCCTTCCTGGTGAGGCCGAGCAGTACTTC. It is translated as CASSLPGEAEQYF.

CDR3 DNA sequence: TGCGCCAGCAGGTGGGCAGAAGGCACTGAAGCTTTCTTT. Translating gives CASRWAEGTEAFF. This chain joins TRBV5-1 and TRBJ1-1; D unresolved. Germline values: CDR1 SGHRS, CDR2 YFSETQ. V was pared by 5 bases and J by 4 bases, with 12 bases between. There are 13 residues in the CDR3.

This chain links TRBV7-9 with TRBJ1-1; 8 bases are a match to TRBD1. The CDR3 is made up of 15 amino acids. CDR1 SEHNR and CDR2 FQNEAQ come from the germline V gene (reference sequence). Trimming cost V 7 bases and J 2 bases; bases outside gene matches: 9. DNA of the CDR3: TGTGCCAGCATCAACCGGGACAGGTTAAACACTGAAGCTTTCTTT. Amino acids: CASINRDRLNTEAFF.

The J gene is TRBJ2-5, the V gene TRBV29-1; the D is unclear. The ends were cut back, 4 bases at V and 0 bases at J, with 6 bases in the middle. Germline CDR1 reads SQVTM; CDR2 reads ANQGSEA. CDR3 length equals 12 residues. The CDR3 nucleotides read TGCAGCGTTGCAGACAACCAAGAGACCCAGTACTTC. The encoded protein is CSVADNQETQYF.

For the CDR3, the DNA is TGTGCCTGGAGTGTAACCGGCTACAATGAGCAGTTCTTC. Translated: CAWSVTGYNEQFF. The V and J genes are TRBV30 and TRBJ2-1; D gene unclear. The CDR3 sequence is 13 residues long. In germline, CDR1 is GTSNPN, CDR2 SVGIG (reference sequence). The V end was cut by 0 bases, the J end by 3 bases, with 6 bases between.

In its sample, this clone was seen a few times. The chain carries TRBV19 and TRBJ2-6; D may be TRBD1 (6 bases). The V and J ends lost 0 bases and 4 bases respectively, with 16 bases between them. This CDR3 contains 18 residues. Germline CDR1 LNHDA, CDR2 SQIVND (reference sequence). The CDR3 DNA reads TGTGCCAGTAGTATAGATCTAAACCCAGGGGCCGGGGCCAACGTCCTGACTTTC. It specifies CASSIDLNPGAGANVLTF.

The chain uses TRBV7-9 and TRBJ1-1, with no clear D. CDR1 and CDR2 from the germline V gene are SEHNR and FQNEAQ (reference sequence). The CDR3 has 12 residues. Trimming left V 5 bases short and J 7 bases short, with 11 bases between. DNA of the CDR3: TGTGCCAGCAGCGGACGTCAAAATGAAGCTTTCTTT. This codes for CASSGRQNEAFF.

This clone showed up just a few times. The chain recombines TRBV9 with TRBJ2-3; 8 nucleotides agree with TRBD2. Per the germline V gene, CDR1 is SGDLS and CDR2 is YYNGEE. The CDR3 runs to 16 residues. V lost 0 bases, J lost 0 bases, and 3 bases stayed unmatched. The CDR3 loop is CASSVEPSGSTDTQYF. CDR3 nucleotide sequence: TGTGCCAGCAGCGTAGAACCTAGCGGGAGCACAGATACGCAGTATTTT.

This clone was observed a few times. V gene TRBV27 combines with J gene TRBJ2-5, with 9 positions matching TRBD2. Unmatched junction bases numbered 12, after V lost 5 bases and J lost 5 bases. The germline CDR1 and CDR2 sequences are MNHEY and SMNVEV (reference sequence). This CDR3 is built from 16 residues. The CDR3 sequence: CASSPLPGLATETQYF. In nucleotides, the CDR3 is TGTGCCAGCAGTCCATTACCGGGACTAGCCACGGAGACCCAGTACTTC.